Presented here are 32 T cell receptor beta chains from one specimen sequenced in a study of beta chain features in type 1 diabetes. Expressed TCRB transcripts were sequenced because the entire RNA isolate underwent reverse transcription. Here immunoSEQ multiplex PCR was the method, and the copy in TCRdb shows in-frame clones only, minus some. The sample holds about 230,000 clones, 7.5% to 10% seen once. The sequenced sample was naive CD4+ T cells from blood. These receptors came from a woman between 18 and 30 years old in good health.

J is TRBJ2-1 and V is TRBV5-1; 11 nucleotides align to TRBD1. J lost 8 bases, V lost 3 bases, and 10 bases had no gene match. This CDR3 is built from 16 residues. Per the germline V gene, CDR1 is SGHRS and CDR2 is YFSETQ. CDR3 in amino acids: CASSSPGQGARDEQFF. The CDR3 DNA is TGCGCCAGCAGCTCGCCCGGACAGGGGGCGCGCGATGAGCAGTTCTTC.

This rearrangement joins TRBV7-9 to TRBJ2-1, with TRBD1 as a possible D gene (6 bases). Germline CDR1 is SEHNR and CDR2 is FQNEAQ (reference sequence). Trimming removed 5 bases from V and 0 bases from J, with 20 bases in between. There are 18 residues in the CDR3. The CDR3 loop reads CASSTRPRTVSSYNEQFF. The CDR3 DNA reads TGTGCCAGCAGCACCCGCCCCCGGACAGTTAGCTCCTACAATGAGCAGTTCTTC.

The CDR3 sequence: CASRDRGSFGYGYTF. The CDR3 DNA is TGTGCCAGCAGGGACAGGGGATCTTTTGGCTATGGCTACACCTTC. This chain connects TRBV27 to TRBJ1-2, with 9 bases that match TRBD1. V dropped 6 bases and J dropped 4; count of bases not matched to a gene: 9. Germline-derived CDR1 and CDR2 are MNHEY and SMNVEV (reference sequence). This CDR3 has 15 amino acids.

This clone was found a few times. The chain uses TRBV19 and TRBJ2-2; 7 bases are shared with TRBD1. Germline V gives CDR1 LNHDA, CDR2 SQIVND (reference sequence). The CDR3 totals 14 residues. The J segment lost 3 bases and the V segment lost 8 bases, leaving 6 bases of the junction unmatched. CDR3 DNA sequence: TGTGCCAGTTCAGGGGGTCTGGACACCGGGGAGCTGTTTTTT. Its protein is CASSGGLDTGELFF.

This clone has only a few counts. The gene calls are TRBV9 and TRBJ1-1; unclear D gene. Germline lookup yields CDR1 SGDLS and CDR2 YYNGEE. The V end lost 1 base, the J end lost 2 bases, and 9 bases lay between the germline ends. This CDR3 comprises 14 residues. The CDR3 loop reads CASSVHTVNTEAFF. The CDR3 DNA reads as TGTGCCAGCAGCGTACACACAGTCAACACTGAAGCTTTCTTT.

The rearrangement links TRBV5-1 to TRBJ2-1; D not certain. Trimming stripped 3 bases from V and 0 bases from J, with 10 bases between. CDR3 length: 15 amino acids. Germline V gene lookup returns CDR1 SGHRS and CDR2 YFSETQ. For the CDR3, the DNA is TGCGCCAGCAGCTCGGAGTCGAGCTCCTACAATGAGCAGTTCTTC. Translating it yields CASSSESSSYNEQFF.

In its sample, this clone was seen a few times. The gene calls are TRBV6-1 and TRBJ1-2; D remains ambiguous. CDR1 and CDR2 (germline): MNHNS, SASEGT. The CDR3 loop spans 14 amino acids. Deletions cut 2 bases from V and 2 bases from J, with 9 bases between. DNA of the CDR3: TGTGCCAGCAGTGAAACTGTCCAAAACTATGGCTACACCTTC. It codes for CASSETVQNYGYTF.

The V gene is TRBV12-5, the J gene TRBJ2-7; D might be TRBD2 (5 bases). The CDR3 length is 14 residues. The V gene lost 3 bases and the J gene lost 0 bases, with 9 bases spanning the gap. CDR1 and CDR2 from the germline V gene are LGHNT and FRNRAP. CDR3 protein: CASGLAARSYEQYF. The CDR3, as DNA: TGTGCTAGTGGTTTAGCGGCCCGCTCCTACGAGCAGTACTTC. The variable domain in full, with the rest retrieved from reference TRBV12-5 and TRBJ2-7, is DARVTQTPRHKVTEMGQEVTMRCQPILGHNTVFWYRQTMMQGLELLAYFRNRAPLDDSGMPKDRFSAEMPDATLATLKIQPSEPRDSAVYFCASGLAARSYEQYFGPGTRLTVT.

This chain connects TRBV11-3 to TRBJ1-1; D is unresolved. V dropped 1 base and J dropped 3 bases, with 6 bases sitting between them. Germline lookup yields CDR1 SGHNT and CDR2 YENEEA. CDR3 size: 13 residues. CDR3 in DNA: TGTGCCAGCAGCTTAGCCGCGTACACTGAAGCTTTCTTT. This codes for CASSLAAYTEAFF.

The chain uses TRBV20-1 and TRBJ2-2, with D unclear. The V gene's germline CDR1 is DFQATT and CDR2 SNEGSKA (reference sequence). Trimming removed 6 bases from V and 9 bases from J, with 11 bases in between. The CDR3 is 11 amino acids. The CDR3 DNA reads TGCAGTGCCTACCTCAAAAGGGAGCTGTTTTTT. Protein product: CSAYLKRELFF.

The genes are TRBV9 and TRBJ2-7, with 7 bases identical to TRBD1. The CDR3 sequence is 14 residues long. Germline trimming cut 4 bases from V and 2 bases from J; bases unmatched to any gene: 6. Germline V gives CDR1 SGDLS, CDR2 YYNGEE. The CDR3: CASSKTGQPYEQYF. The DNA for the CDR3 is TGTGCCAGCAGCAAAACGGGACAGCCCTACGAGCAGTACTTC.

This clone occurred a few times. This rearrangement joins TRBV30 to TRBJ1-2, with 7 positions matching TRBD1. This CDR3 region has 13 residues. Germline V gene lookup returns CDR1 GTSNPN and CDR2 SVGIG (reference sequence). With 7 bases clipped from V and 0 bases from J, the junction kept 5 bases outside the gene matches. In DNA form, the CDR3 reads TGTGCCTCCTGGGACAGCCCTAACTATGGCTACACCTTC. As protein: CASWDSPNYGYTF. The full variable domain, in which reference TRBV30 and TRBJ1-2 provide the parts outside the CDR3, is SQTIHQWPATLVQPVGSPLSLECTVEGTSNPNLYWYRQAAGRGLQLLFYSVGIGQISSEVPQNLSASRPQDRQFILSSKKLLLSDSGFYLCASWDSPNYGYTFGSGTRLTVV.

V and J are TRBV11-2 and TRBJ2-7; TRBD2 aligns across 10 bases. After removal of 1 base from V and 4 bases from J, the junction contained 7 bases not matched to a gene. Germline CDR1 is SGHAT and CDR2 is FQNNGV. This CDR3 contains 16 residues. This CDR3 reads CASSLVSGLAEYEQYF. The DNA of the CDR3 is TGTGCCAGCAGCTTAGTGAGCGGACTAGCGGAGTACGAGCAGTACTTC.

The rearrangement uses TRBV19 and TRBJ2-7; D gene unclear. With 3 bases removed from V and 7 bases from J, the gap between germline ends came to 4 bases. The CDR3 consists of 10 residues. The germline V gene has CDR1 LNHDA and CDR2 SQIVND (reference sequence). CDR3 DNA: TGTGCCAGTAGTATTCGGGAGCAGTACTTC. Translating it yields CASSIREQYF.

The chain combines TRBV19 with TRBJ1-1; tentative D call: TRBD1 (6 bases). Trimming took 5 bases from V and 0 from J, leaving 16 bases between them. The germline V gene has CDR1 LNHDA and CDR2 SQIVND (reference sequence). The CDR3 sequence is 16 residues long. CDR3 nucleotide sequence: TGTGCCAGTAGTTCCGGGACAAAGAACATGAACACTGAAGCTTTCTTT. Translation: CASSSGTKNMNTEAFF.

Only a few counts were recorded for this clone. The chain carries TRBV11-1 and TRBJ2-7; 7 bases line up with TRBD2. Germline values: CDR1 SGHAT, CDR2 FQDESV (reference sequence). J lost 1 base, V lost 6 bases, and 6 bases had no gene match. The CDR3 sequence is 14 residues long. The CDR3 sequence: CASSLLAISYEQYF. In DNA form, the CDR3 reads TGTGCCAGCAGTCTACTAGCGATATCCTACGAGCAGTACTTC.

This clone was observed a handful of times. The rearrangement joins TRBV30 to TRBJ1-2, with 9 bases lining up with TRBD1. The V and J ends lost 4 bases and 3 bases, in that order; junction bases with no gene match: 6. CDR1 and CDR2 from the germline V gene are GTSNPN and SVGIG (reference sequence). The CDR3 length is 14 residues. The CDR3 spells CAWTRDRVDYGYTF. Written as DNA, the CDR3 is TGTGCCTGGACTCGGGACAGGGTTGACTATGGCTACACCTTC.

This clone was found a few times. The chain combines TRBV27 with TRBJ1-2; 8 bases line up with TRBD1. Germline CDR1 and CDR2: MNHEY and SMNVEV (reference sequence). The V segment lost 8 bases and the J segment 2 bases; nucleotides outside the gene matches: 10. The CDR3 contains 15 residues. The CDR3 here is CASRTLDRENYGYTF. The CDR3 DNA reads TGTGCCAGCCGAACACTGGACAGGGAAAACTATGGCTACACCTTC.

Ten or more counts support this clone. The DNA for the CDR3 is TGTGCCAGCATCCTAGCGGGAGCGGATACGCAGTATTTT. It yields the protein CASILAGADTQYF. The genes are TRBV7-9 and TRBJ2-3; 10 bases align to TRBD2. The CDR3 sequence is 13 residues long. From germline, CDR1 is SEHNR and CDR2 FQNEAQ (reference sequence). The ends lost 7 bases at V and 6 bases at J; junction bases unmatched: 4.

This clone was counted a few times. The chain employs TRBV27 and TRBJ2-3, with D hard to call. Germline V gene sequence: CDR1 MNHEY, CDR2 SMNVEV (reference sequence). Trimming shortened V by 5 bases and J by 3 bases, and 12 bases separated the two germline ends. The length of the CDR3 is 14 residues. The CDR3 loop reads CASSPIRMTDTQYF. For the CDR3, the DNA is TGTGCCAGCAGTCCTATTCGTATGACAGATACGCAGTATTTT.

This chain links TRBV14 with TRBJ1-2; TRBD1 agrees at 9 bases. The CDR3 totals 16 residues. V was clipped by 4 bases and J by 5 bases; unmatched bases: 11. CDR1 and CDR2 from the germline V gene are SGHDN and FVKESK. The CDR3 loop reads CASSPTDWDRAYGYTF. The CDR3 bases are TGTGCCAGCAGCCCAACAGATTGGGACAGGGCGTATGGCTACACCTTC.

CDR3 amino acids: CAWSVGPGAVTEAFF. DNA of the CDR3: TGTGCCTGGAGTGTAGGGCCAGGGGCGGTCACTGAAGCTTTCTTT. This rearrangement joins TRBV30 to TRBJ1-1, with TRBD1 as a possible D gene (6 bases). The CDR3 length is 15 residues. V dropped 0 bases and J dropped 4 bases, with 15 bases sitting between them. Per the germline V gene, CDR1 is GTSNPN and CDR2 is SVGIG (reference sequence).

This clone was seen only a few times. J is TRBJ1-1 and V is TRBV19; possibly TRBD1 for D (5 bases). Trimming left V 5 bases short and J 5 bases short, with 18 bases between. Germline V gene data show CDR1 as LNHDA and CDR2 as SQIVND (reference sequence). The CDR3 sequence is 15 residues long. The CDR3 coding sequence is TGTGCCAGTAGTCGCCCTGGAGGGGTAAAAACTGAAGCTTTCTTT. It specifies CASSRPGGVKTEAFF.

This clone was seen a handful of times. The V and J genes are TRBV5-4 and TRBJ2-7, with 11 bases aligning to TRBD2. CDR1 and CDR2 (germline): SGHNT, YYREEE (reference sequence). The length of the CDR3 is 16 residues. V gave up 1 base and J gave up 3 bases; unmatched junction bases: 6. The CDR3 nucleotides read TGTGCCAGCAGCTTGTTTAGCGGGGGGGCCCTCTACGAGCAGTACTTC. It codes for CASSLFSGGALYEQYF.

This clone has more than one count but fewer than ten. V and J are TRBV28 and TRBJ2-5; D perhaps matches TRBD2 (6 bases). Deletions cut 8 bases from V and 7 bases from J, with 20 bases between. Germline lookup yields CDR1 MDHEN and CDR2 SYDVKM. This CDR3 is built from 14 residues. Here the CDR3 DNA reads TGTGCCAGCGGGCCCTTGCGGGGTGTGGGGACCCAGTACTTC. It is translated as CASGPLRGVGTQYF.

This clone appeared a few times. V is TRBV5-4 and J is TRBJ2-3; the D gene is possibly TRBD2 (5 bases). V dropped 2 bases and J dropped 1 base, with 11 bases sitting between them. Germline V lookup: CDR1 SGHNT, CDR2 YYREEE (reference sequence). The CDR3 is 15 residues long. CDR3 coding DNA: TGTGCCAGCAGCTTAGACTATCCTGGCACAGATACGCAGTATTTT. Its translation: CASSLDYPGTDTQYF. Full variable domain (rest looked up from reference TRBV5-4 and TRBJ2-3): ETGVTQSPTHLIKTRGQQVTLRCSSQSGHNTVSWYQQALGQGPQFIFQYYREEENGRGNFPPRFSGLQFPNYSSELNVNALELDDSALYLCASSLDYPGTDTQYFGPGTRLTVL.

The chain has TRBV5-4 and TRBJ1-6; 7 bases map to TRBD1. Trimming removed 5 bases from V and 6 bases from J; junction bases left unmatched: 11. The CDR3 is made up of 16 amino acids. Germline CDR1 reads SGHNT; CDR2 reads YYREEE (reference sequence). The CDR3 nucleotides read TGTGCCAGCAGTCCCCTACCCGGGACAGTTAATTCACCCCTCCACTTT. It encodes CASSPLPGTVNSPLHF.

The sample holds a few counts of this clone. The rearrangement links TRBV7-3 to TRBJ2-1; the D is unclear. Germline V CDR1 and CDR2: SGHTA, FQGTGA. This CDR3 is 15 amino acids long. V gave up 1 base and J gave up 0 bases, with 7 bases separating them. The CDR3 coding sequence is TGTGCCAGCAGCTTAAACCCGAGCTCCTACAATGAGCAGTTCTTC. It specifies CASSLNPSSYNEQFF.

This clone was seen ten or more times. The identical CDR3 is also encoded by other nucleotide sequences in the sample. The chain joins TRBV7-3 to TRBJ2-3; a weak D match, TRBD2 (6 bases). Trimming removed 0 bases at V and 6 bases at J, with 10 bases between. From germline, CDR1 is SGHTA and CDR2 FQGTGA. This CDR3 is 14 amino acids long. Here the CDR3 reads CASSLTRAGDTQYF. The CDR3 coding sequence is TGTGCCAGCAGCTTAACCCGGGCGGGGGATACGCAGTATTTT.

This clone was counted between two and nine times. The rearrangement joins TRBV18 to TRBJ1-4, with D possibly being TRBD1 (5 bases). The CDR3 consists of 13 residues. The germline V gene has CDR1 KGHSH and CDR2 LQKENI. Trimming pared 0 bases from V and 8 bases from J, leaving 7 bases between. CDR3 residues: CASSPPPGEKLFF. CDR3 DNA: TGTGCCAGCTCACCACCTCCAGGGGAAAAACTGTTTTTT.

CDR3 amino acids: CATETGADTEAFF. CDR3 DNA: TGTGCCACCGAGACAGGGGCTGACACTGAAGCTTTCTTT. This chain connects TRBV6-6 to TRBJ1-1, with 8 nucleotides matching TRBD1. Trimming at V came to 10 bases and at J to 3 bases, leaving 7 bases not matched to a gene. CDR3 length: 13 amino acids. Germline V CDR1 and CDR2: MNHNY, SVGAGI (reference sequence).

A few counts support this clone. This sequence joins TRBV21-1 and TRBJ2-1; the D call in the table, TRBD2, was not verified against the DNA. TRBV21-1 represents a pseudogene. The CDR3 runs 12 residues. The CDR3 reads CAILIPALYQFF. In DNA form, the CDR3 reads TGTGCCATCCTCATTCCTGCGTTGTATCAGTTCTTC.